This TCR beta chain emerged from a study of blood T cell repertoires in COVID-19. Sequencing was performed with immunoSEQ multiplex PCR; in TCRdb, only in-frame clones are kept and a portion is missing. The table records tens of thousands of clones, around 86% of them present only once. Per germline, CDR1 SGHAT and CDR2 FQNNGV. V shed 4 bases and J 7 bases; nucleotides not matched to a gene: 4. The CDR3 totals 15 residues. The rearrangement joins TRBV11-2 to TRBJ2-1; 13 bases match TRBD2. This sequence originates from a man older than 75 with acute or convalescent COVID-19. Sample: peripheral blood. The DNA for the CDR3 is TGTGCCAGCAGCTCCGGACTAGCGGGGGTAAATGAGCAGTTCTTC. Its protein product is CASSSGLAGVNEQFF.